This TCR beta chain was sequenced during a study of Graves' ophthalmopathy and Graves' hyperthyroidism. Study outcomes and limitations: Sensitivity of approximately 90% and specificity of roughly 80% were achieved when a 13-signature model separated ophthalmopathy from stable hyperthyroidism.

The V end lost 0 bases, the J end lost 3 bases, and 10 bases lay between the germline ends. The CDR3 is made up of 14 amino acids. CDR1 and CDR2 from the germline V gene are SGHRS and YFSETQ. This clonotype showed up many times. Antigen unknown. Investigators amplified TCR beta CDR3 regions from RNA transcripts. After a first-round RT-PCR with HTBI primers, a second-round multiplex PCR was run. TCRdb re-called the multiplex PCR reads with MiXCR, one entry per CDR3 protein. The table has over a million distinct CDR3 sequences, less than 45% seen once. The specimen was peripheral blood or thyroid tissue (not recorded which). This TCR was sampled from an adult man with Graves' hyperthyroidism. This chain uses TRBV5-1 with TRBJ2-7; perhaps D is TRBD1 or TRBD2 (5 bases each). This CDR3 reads CASSLAVGVYEQYF. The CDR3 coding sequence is TGCGCCAGCAGCTTGGCCGTGGGGGTCTACGAGCAGTACTTC.